The 32 T cell receptor beta chains below were found in one sample sequenced in a study of blood T cell repertoires in COVID-19. TCRdb's table, derived via immunoSEQ multiplex PCR, lists solely in-frame clones and lacks some. Counted here are a few hundred thousand clones, about four fifths occurring once; the ten biggest clones make up roughly 2%. Sequenced material: peripheral blood. Receptor source: a man in his thirties or forties who had recovered from COVID-19.

The table lists this clone with many counts. The V call is TRBV20-1, the J call TRBJ1-2, with 7 bases lining up with TRBD1. The germline CDR1 and CDR2 sequences are DFQATT and SNEGSKA (reference sequence). CDR3 length: 14 residues. Losses at the gene ends were 3 bases for V and 2 bases for J; bases not matched to a gene: 6. CDR3 coding DNA: TGCAGTGCTAGTACAGAACAGGGGAACTATGGCTACACCTTC. Its translation: CSASTEQGNYGYTF.

The V gene is TRBV10-2, the J gene TRBJ1-6; no clear D gene. The germline V gene encodes CDR1 WSHSY and CDR2 SAAADI. CDR3 length equals 13 residues. Between the trimmed V and J ends, which lost 3 bases and 6 bases, there was a span of 6 bases. This CDR3 reads CASSDNLNSPLHF. In nucleotides, the CDR3 is TGCGCCAGCAGTGATAATCTTAATTCACCCCTCCACTTT.

V and J are TRBV6-5 and TRBJ1-5, with 8 nucleotides matching TRBD1. CDR3 size: 14 residues. Germline loops: CDR1 MNHEY, CDR2 SVGAGI. After removal of 6 bases from V and 4 bases from J, the junction contained 5 bases not matched to a gene. CDR3 sequence (DNA): TGTGCCAGCAGCCGGGACAGGTGGAATCAGCCCCAGCATTTT. Encoded protein: CASSRDRWNQPQHF.

This clone came up once. The J gene is TRBJ1-2, the V gene TRBV27; D may be TRBD1 (6 bases). The CDR3 runs 13 residues. Trimming left V 6 bases short and J 1 base short, with 9 bases between. CDR1 is MNHEY and CDR2 is SMNVEV in the germline V gene (reference sequence). The CDR3 loop is CASRRTVNYGYTF. DNA of the CDR3: TGTGCCAGCAGGCGGACAGTTAACTATGGCTACACCTTC.

The genes are TRBV2 and TRBJ2-7; possibly TRBD2 for D (5 bases). V was trimmed by 10 bases and J by 3 bases, leaving 13 bases between them. The CDR3 is 12 residues long. Germline values: CDR1 SNHLY, CDR2 FYNNEI. In DNA, the CDR3 is TGTGCCAACAATGACGGAGGCTACGAGCAGTACTTC. The encoded protein is CANNDGGYEQYF.

The chain combines TRBV18 with TRBJ1-5; 8 nucleotides align to TRBD1. Germline trimming cut 6 bases from V and 6 bases from J; bases unmatched to any gene: 10. The germline CDR1 and CDR2 sequences are KGHSH and LQKENI. This CDR3 spans 15 amino acids. As DNA, the CDR3 is TGTGCCAGCTCCCCGGTCTCCAGGGGGCTTCAGCCCCAGCATTTT. It is translated as CASSPVSRGLQPQHF.

This rearrangement joins TRBV5-6 to TRBJ1-2; 10 nucleotides match TRBD1. V was pared by 4 bases and J by 0 bases, with 6 bases of the junction left unmatched. From germline, CDR1 is SGHDT and CDR2 YYEEEE. The CDR3 is 16 amino acids. The CDR3 nucleotides read TGTGCCAGCAGCCCAGGACAGGGGGAGGCTAACTATGGCTACACCTTC. Encoded protein: CASSPGQGEANYGYTF.

This rearrangement joins TRBV28 to TRBJ1-2, with D perhaps TRBD1 (5 bases). CDR1 and CDR2 from the germline V gene are MDHEN and SYDVKM. The CDR3 extends over 12 amino acids. V lost 3 bases to trimming and J lost 7 bases, with 9 bases between them. CDR3 protein: CASSLKGVGYTF. The DNA for the CDR3 is TGTGCCAGCAGTTTGAAAGGGGTTGGCTACACCTTC.

The J gene is TRBJ2-3, the V gene TRBV19, with TRBD1 matching over 7 bases. CDR3 length: 13 amino acids. Germline-derived CDR1 and CDR2 are LNHDA and SQIVND (reference sequence). V was clipped by 3 bases and J by 6 bases; unmatched bases: 3. In DNA, the CDR3 is TGTGCCAGTAGTATCCACAGGGGTGATACGCAGTATTTT. Its translation: CASSIHRGDTQYF.

The chain couples TRBV6-1 to TRBJ1-4; D remains unclear. V was cut by 3 bases and J by 12 bases, with 17 bases left in between. The CDR3 sequence is 14 residues long. Germline assignment: CDR1 MNHNS and CDR2 SASEGT. The CDR3 DNA follows: TGTGCCAGCAGTGACACCATCTGGAGGGCAGAACTGTTTTTT. This encodes CASSDTIWRAELFF.

The chain carries TRBV24-1 and TRBJ2-5; no definite D call. This CDR3 comprises 17 residues. Looked up from germline, CDR1 is KGHDR and CDR2 is SFDVKD. The germline V and J ends were trimmed by 1 base and 5 bases, with 19 bases remaining between them. The CDR3 nucleotides are TGTGCCACCAGTGATTTTACACCCGGGTCCCGTAGGGAGACCCAGTACTTC. As protein: CATSDFTPGSRRETQYF.

The chain combines TRBV5-1 with TRBJ1-1; 10 bases are shared with TRBD1. The ends lost 0 bases at V and 3 bases at J; junction bases unmatched: 2. The CDR3 has 15 residues. Germline V CDR1 and CDR2: SGHRS, YFSETQ. The chain's CDR3 is CASSLVGTGDTEAFF. The CDR3 bases are TGCGCCAGCAGCTTGGTGGGGACAGGGGACACTGAAGCTTTCTTT.

This chain uses TRBV2 with TRBJ2-3, with 9 bases identical to TRBD1. J was trimmed by 5 bases and V by 3 bases; bases with no gene match: 9. This CDR3 region has 16 residues. CDR1 SNHLY and CDR2 FYNNEI come from the germline V gene. CDR3 coding DNA: TGTGCCAGCAGTGAGGGGGACAGGGATGCCCAAGATACGCAGTATTTT. The encoded protein is CASSEGDRDAQDTQYF.

This rearrangement joins TRBV25-1 to TRBJ2-7, with D uncertain. V lost 2 bases and J 3 bases, leaving 8 bases between the germline ends. The germline V gene encodes CDR1 MGHDK and CDR2 SYGVNS. The CDR3 spans 13 residues. The CDR3 loop reads CASSERADYEQYV. CDR3 DNA sequence: TGTGCCAGCAGTGAAAGAGCCGACTACGAGCAGTACGTC.

This sequence joins TRBV3-1 (or the pseudogene TRBV3-2) and TRBJ1-1; 7 positions agree with TRBD1. The CDR3 runs 13 residues. Germline V gene sequence: CDR1 LGHDT, CDR2 YNNKEL (reference sequence). V lost 8 bases and J lost 10; bases outside the gene matches: 13. In DNA form, the CDR3 reads TGTGCCAGCGACTCAGCACCAGGGGGGAGAGCTTTCTTT. This encodes CASDSAPGGRAFF.

This sequence joins TRBV15 and TRBJ2-1; unclear D gene. This CDR3 contains 11 residues. Germline CDR1 is LNHNV and CDR2 is YYDKDF (reference sequence). Deletions cut 3 bases from V and 7 bases from J, with 4 bases between. This CDR3 is CATSRTNEQFF. For the CDR3, the DNA is TGTGCCACCAGCAGGACTAATGAGCAGTTCTTC.

This clone has just one count. The chain has TRBV19 and TRBJ1-4, with D possibly being TRBD1 (6 bases). This CDR3 comprises 14 residues. Trimming pared 6 bases from V and 6 bases from J, leaving 14 bases between. Germline loops: CDR1 LNHDA, CDR2 SQIVND (reference sequence). CDR3 protein: CASSLLGADEKLFF. CDR3 sequence (DNA): TGTGCCAGTAGCCTATTGGGGGCGGATGAAAAACTGTTTTTT.

The V call is TRBV5-1, the J call TRBJ1-1; possibly TRBD1 for D (6 bases). From germline, CDR1 is SGHRS and CDR2 YFSETQ. The CDR3 sequence is 15 residues long. V shed 0 bases and J shed 6 bases, with 15 bases lying between them. In DNA form, the CDR3 reads TGCGCCAGCAGCTTGGGGGGATACAGGGAAGCTGAAGCTTTCTTT. Protein product: CASSLGGYREAEAFF. The whole variable domain, filled in from reference TRBV5-1 and TRBJ1-1, reads KAGVTQTPRYLIKTRGQQVTLSCSPISGHRSVSWYQQTPGQGLQFLFEYFSETQRNKGNFPGRFSGRQFSNSRSEMNVSTLELGDSALYLCASSLGGYREAEAFFGQGTRLTVV.

This rearrangement joins TRBV6-5 to TRBJ1-5; D is uncertain. V shed 6 bases and J shed 4 bases, with 10 bases lying between them. The CDR3 sequence is 13 residues long. The germline gives CDR1 MNHEY, CDR2 SVGAGI. The CDR3 nucleotides are TGTGCCAGCAGCGATCTCAGGAATCAGCCCCAGCATTTT. This codes for CASSDLRNQPQHF.

The V call is TRBV29-1, the J call TRBJ2-3; D is possibly TRBD1 (6 bases). V gave up 2 bases and J gave up 4 bases, with 10 bases separating them. From germline, CDR1 is SQVTM and CDR2 ANQGSEA. The CDR3 length is 13 residues. CDR3 amino acids: CSVERRGSDTQYF. The CDR3, as DNA: TGCAGCGTTGAACGAAGGGGGTCAGATACGCAGTATTTT.

This chain joins TRBV3-1 (or the pseudogene TRBV3-2) and TRBJ1-5, with D unclear. Deletions cut 5 bases from V and 3 bases from J, with 11 bases between. The germline V gene encodes CDR1 LGHDT and CDR2 YNNKEL (reference sequence). The CDR3 totals 14 residues. CDR3 bases: TGTGCCAGCAGCGCACAAAGTTTCAATCAGCCCCAGCATTTT. Translation gives CASSAQSFNQPQHF.

The chain recombines TRBV24-1 with TRBJ2-3, with 7 bases lining up with TRBD1. This CDR3 comprises 14 residues. V gave up 10 bases and J gave up 0 bases; unmatched junction bases: 6. The germline gives CDR1 KGHDR, CDR2 SFDVKD. The CDR3 region has the DNA TGTGCCACGAACCGGGACAGCAGCACAGATACGCAGTATTTT. Encoded protein: CATNRDSSTDTQYF.

V is TRBV5-4 and J is TRBJ1-2; TRBD1 matches 8 bases. The CDR3 has 13 amino acids. The junction had 0 bases not matched to a gene; V was cut back by 1 base and J by 4 bases. Germline V CDR1 and CDR2: SGHNT, YYREEE (reference sequence). This CDR3 is CASSLQGAYGYTF. CDR3 DNA sequence: TGTGCCAGCAGCTTGCAGGGGGCCTATGGCTACACCTTC.

The rearrangement joins TRBV3-1 (or the pseudogene TRBV3-2) to TRBJ2-3; 14 positions agree with TRBD2. The CDR3 contains 21 residues. CDR1 LGHDT and CDR2 YNNKEL come from the germline V gene (reference sequence). After removal of 4 bases from V and 1 base from J, the junction contained 16 bases not matched to a gene. This CDR3 is CASSLYDGGQGLAGGTDTQYF. In DNA, the CDR3 is TGTGCCAGCAGCCTCTACGACGGGGGCCAGGGACTAGCGGGGGGCACAGATACGCAGTATTTT.

The chain uses TRBV19 and TRBJ2-7, with D possibly TRBD2 on 7 matching bases. The CDR3 consists of 13 residues. Looked up from germline, CDR1 is LNHDA and CDR2 is SQIVND (reference sequence). V lost 8 bases and J 4 bases, leaving 15 bases between the germline ends. The CDR3 loop is CASPRRGAYEQYF. CDR3 DNA sequence: TGTGCCAGTCCTCGCCGGGGGGCTTACGAGCAGTACTTC.

CDR3 sequence: CASTPDQEGQPQHF. In nucleotides, the CDR3 is TGTGCCAGCACCCCAGACCAGGAAGGTCAGCCCCAGCATTTT. The chain uses TRBV28 and TRBJ1-5, with D unclear. CDR1 and CDR2 from the germline V gene are MDHEN and SYDVKM. CDR3 length: 14 residues. V was clipped by 7 bases and J by 6 bases, with 16 bases between them.

The chain has TRBV3-1 (or the pseudogene TRBV3-2) and TRBJ2-2, with TRBD2 identical over 9 bases. CDR1 is LGHDT and CDR2 is YNNKEL in the germline V gene (reference sequence). The CDR3 contains 16 residues. V was pared by 0 bases and J by 5 bases, with 4 bases of the junction left unmatched. CDR3 sequence: CASSQDFSGGTGELFF. The DNA of the CDR3 is TGTGCCAGCAGCCAAGACTTTAGCGGGGGTACCGGGGAGCTGTTTTTT.

V and J are TRBV4-2 and TRBJ1-5; TRBD1 might be the D (5 bases). The CDR3 runs to 17 residues. Germline CDR1 is LGHNA and CDR2 is YNFKEQ. V was shortened by 0 bases and J by 6 bases, with 18 bases between the two germline ends. The CDR3 protein is CASSQDLTGLYVQPQHF. CDR3 bases: TGTGCCAGCAGCCAAGATCTAACAGGCCTCTATGTTCAGCCCCAGCATTTT.

The chain links TRBV12-3 or TRBV12-4 to TRBJ2-1; D perhaps matches TRBD2 (5 bases). V lost 6 bases to trimming and J lost 9 bases, with 9 bases between them. The CDR3 is 11 residues long. The CDR3 region has the DNA TGTGCCAGCAGCCTCGCGGGTGAGCAGTTCTTC. Translating gives CASSLAGEQFF.

The chain carries TRBV5-3 and TRBJ2-7; 9 bases are shared with TRBD2. TRBV5-3 is an ORF, with its function uncertain. This CDR3 comprises 14 residues. J lost 12 bases, V lost 4 bases, and 14 bases had no gene match. The CDR3 loop reads CARSTPGTSPLRYF. Written as DNA, the CDR3 is TGTGCCAGAAGCACTCCCGGGACTAGCCCCCTCCGGTACTTC.

The rearrangement joins TRBV5-6 to TRBJ2-1; D uncertain. The CDR3 runs to 13 residues. Germline V gene lookup returns CDR1 SGHDT and CDR2 YYEEEE. V was pared by 7 bases and J by 9 bases, with 17 bases between. CDR3 region: CASEAPKPGEQFF. DNA of the CDR3: TGTGCCAGCGAGGCCCCTAAGCCGGGTGAGCAGTTCTTC.

The rearrangement joins TRBV9 to TRBJ2-5, with a tentative D call TRBD2 (6 bases). This CDR3 comprises 14 residues. V was shortened by 3 bases and J by 4 bases, with 13 bases between the two germline ends. Germline V gene data show CDR1 as SGDLS and CDR2 as YYNGEE. The CDR3 coding sequence is TGTGCCAGCAGCGGAGGGACTTTAGGAGAGACCCAGTACTTC. Protein: CASSGGTLGETQYF.